This TCR beta chain was observed in a study of graft-versus-host responses after intestinal transplantation. About the research overall: Anti-thymocyte globulin induction preceded three to four years of tacrolimus and steroid maintenance in all recipients. Study outcomes and limitations: Circulating GvH clones peaking coincided with falling HvG clones soon after transplant. Where graft-donor T cell macrochimerism was present, patients had high graft-versus-host to host-versus-graft clonal ratios in allografts. Analysis identified GvH clones in recipient marrow, with some appearing first in ileum or blood.

Clones were sequenced by immunoSEQ multiplex PCR, and TCRdb holds only the in-frame ones, with some missing. In the table there are about 99,000 clones, approximately 90% of which are singletons. Looked up from germline, CDR1 is PRHDT and CDR2 is FYEKMQ (reference sequence). Unmatched junction bases numbered 6, after V lost 5 bases and J lost 1 base. The CDR3 has 17 amino acids. On this clone: Its specificity is unknown.

The chain is built from TRBV13 and TRBJ2-5; 14 bases align to TRBD2. The TCR sequence derives from a human donor who was the organ donor for an intestinal transplant. The sequencing here drew on unstimulated CD8+ T cells sorted from spleen or lymph node cells, taken before transplant. The CDR3, as DNA: TGTGCCAGCAGCGATAGAGGACTAGCGGGGGGCCAAGAGACCCAGTACTTC. It codes for CASSDRGLAGGQETQYF.